The 7 T cell receptor beta chains reported below all come from one sample, sequenced in a study of shared clonotypes between healthy human individuals (dated by TCRdb to the early 2020s). The library was obtained by the immunoSEQ multiplex PCR assay. Not all clones reach the TCRdb copy of this immuneACCESS table, which keeps in-frame sequences only. Checked studies attribute under half of the gap to unresolved V genes and leave the rest unexplained. This sample gives hundreds of thousands of clones in total; around 76% of them show up just once. The ten most abundant clones make up 12% of the sample. Sequenced: PBMCs. These receptors were collected from a woman aged 40 to 50 in good health. Some clones in this sample may be carry-over from other donors' samples.

The chain employs TRBV27 and TRBJ2-5, with TRBD2 as a possible D gene (5 bases). The CDR3 spans 18 residues. Looked up from germline, CDR1 is MNHEY and CDR2 is SMNVEV (reference sequence). The V end was cut by 6 bases, the J end by 13 bases, with 36 bases between. CDR3 coding DNA: TGTGCCAGCAGCCGACGGACCCACGGGATGGGTGAGGCACCGCCACCGTACTTC. The encoded protein is CASSRRTHGMGEAPPPYF.

The chain employs TRBV6-6 and TRBJ1-3, with TRBD1 matching over 8 bases. Trimming removed 5 bases from V and 0 bases from J; junction bases left unmatched: 6. Per germline, CDR1 MNHNY and CDR2 SVGAGI (reference sequence). This CDR3 contains 16 residues. CDR3: CASSPGGFRSGNTIYF. The CDR3 coding sequence is TGTGCCAGCAGTCCAGGGGGCTTCCGCTCTGGAAACACCATATATTTT.

V usage is TRBV2 and J usage is TRBJ2-3, with TRBD2 matching 9 bases. Germline CDR1 is SNHLY and CDR2 is FYNNEI. V was pared by 4 bases and J by 3 bases, with 5 bases of the junction left unmatched. The CDR3 runs 15 residues. CDR3 nucleotides: TGTGCCAGCAGTGGTTTAGCGGGAGTAACAGATACGCAGTATTTT. It translates to CASSGLAGVTDTQYF.

As for this clone: A much bigger clone sits one base away, suggesting this may be a read error. Other DNA sequences within the sample encode an identical CDR3. CDR3 in DNA: TGTGCCAGCAGAGAGGAGACAGGGGCGTCCGGGGAACTGTTTTTT. Its protein product is CASREETGASGELFF. The V and J genes are TRBV6-4 and TRBJ2-2; 8 bases line up with TRBD1. CDR1 and CDR2 (germline): MRHNA, SNTAGT. This CDR3 contains 15 residues.

The V call is TRBV7-8, the J call TRBJ2-5, with 7 positions matching TRBD1. The V gene end was trimmed by 2 bases and the J gene end by 2 bases; junction bases not matched to a gene: 2. CDR1 and CDR2 from the germline V gene are SGHVS and FQNEAQ. This CDR3 spans 14 amino acids. The CDR3, as DNA: TGTGCCAGCAGCTTAATGGGACAGCAAGAGACCCAGTACTTC. Translating gives CASSLMGQQETQYF.

The V and J genes are TRBV7-3 and TRBJ1-1; TRBD1 is a possible D gene (5 bases). Germline V lookup: CDR1 SGHTA, CDR2 FQGTGA. The CDR3 is 14 residues long. With 2 bases removed from V and 5 bases from J, the gap between germline ends came to 12 bases. CDR3 in amino acids: CASSLGAGITEAFF. Written as DNA, the CDR3 is TGTGCCAGCAGCTTAGGGGCAGGGATAACTGAAGCTTTCTTT.

This sequence joins TRBV2 and TRBJ1-5; a weak D match, TRBD1 (6 bases). CDR3 length equals 14 residues. The V gene lost 4 bases and the J gene lost 2 bases, with 9 bases spanning the gap. In germline, CDR1 is SNHLY, CDR2 FYNNEI. The CDR3 loop is CASSGGAGNQPQHF. CDR3 sequence (DNA): TGTGCCAGCAGTGGGGGGGCTGGCAATCAGCCCCAGCATTTT.